One sample yielded the 16 T cell receptor beta chains listed below, sequenced in a study of cytomegalovirus exposure and HLA in healthy donors. 13 Jbeta primers and 60 Vbeta primers were used for the PCR. The table came from immunoSEQ multiplex PCR; TCRdb's copy has only in-frame clones and leaves some out. The sample records fewer than 130,000 clones, less than 85% being singletons. Sequences were obtained from PBMCs. The source of these receptors is a man aged 25-45 years in good health and CMV-seropositive.

This clone was recorded a few times. V and J are TRBV19 and TRBJ2-7, with 9 nucleotides matching TRBD2. V dropped 5 bases and J dropped 1; count of bases not matched to a gene: 6. The CDR3 is 15 amino acids. Germline CDR1 reads LNHDA; CDR2 reads SQIVND (reference sequence). CDR3 sequence reads: CASSGGSGGSYEQYF. The CDR3 coding sequence is TGTGCCAGTAGTGGCGGTAGCGGGGGTTCCTACGAGCAGTACTTC.

This clone was counted a few times. This chain connects TRBV27 to TRBJ2-7, with a weak D call TRBD1 (5 bases). V was pared by 1 base and J by 0 bases, with 13 bases between. The germline gives CDR1 MNHEY, CDR2 SMNVEV (reference sequence). The CDR3 has 16 amino acids. CDR3 DNA: TGTGCCAGCAGTTTATTTACAGGTTCCCCCTCCTACGAGCAGTACTTC. Its translation is CASSLFTGSPSYEQYF.

The genes are TRBV7-6 and TRBJ2-5, with TRBD2 matching over 8 bases. The DNA end lines up better with TRBJ2-7; the J call may be wrong. Germline V gene data show CDR1 as SGHVS and CDR2 as FNYEAQ. The CDR3 runs 13 residues. The CDR3 nucleotides are TGTGCCAGCAGCATCGGGGGGGCCGACGAGCAGTACTTC. Its protein is CASSIGGADEQYF.

The CDR3 nucleotides read TGCAGTGCATACTCCACCGGGGAGCTGTTTTTT. It yields the protein CSAYSTGELFF. The rearrangement links TRBV20-1 to TRBJ2-2, with D unclear. Trimming pared 6 bases from V and 4 bases from J, leaving 6 bases between. Germline CDR1 and CDR2: DFQATT and SNEGSKA (reference sequence). The CDR3 has 11 amino acids.

The chain has TRBV6-1 and TRBJ2-5; TRBD2 matches 12 bases. Germline V lookup: CDR1 MNHNS, CDR2 SASEGT. V lost 5 bases, J lost 1 base, and 2 bases stayed unmatched. This CDR3 has 15 amino acids. CDR3 bases: TGTGCCAGCAGTAGGACTAGCGGGATCCAAGAGACCCAGTACTTC. This encodes CASSRTSGIQETQYF.

The chain joins TRBV30 to TRBJ2-1; 7 nucleotides line up with TRBD2. The germline V gene has CDR1 GTSNPN and CDR2 SVGIG (reference sequence). Losses at the gene ends were 0 bases for V and 12 bases for J; bases not matched to a gene: 11. The CDR3 totals 14 residues. CDR3: CAWSVGGEVAGQFF. CDR3 coding DNA: TGTGCCTGGAGTGTGGGGGGGGAGGTAGCGGGGCAGTTCTTC.

This sequence joins TRBV14 and TRBJ1-6; D is uncertain. The CDR3 length is 14 residues. Trimming removed 6 bases from V and 9 bases from J, with 15 bases in between. Looked up from germline, CDR1 is SGHDN and CDR2 is FVKESK. DNA for the CDR3: TGTGCCAGCAGGATGGCCAGACATAGTTCACCCCTCCACTTT. It translates to CASRMARHSSPLHF.

The chain employs TRBV4-2 and TRBJ1-3, with D maybe TRBD1 (5 bases). The CDR3 sequence is 15 residues long. Germline V lookup: CDR1 LGHNA, CDR2 YNFKEQ. Trimming took off 1 base at V and 4 bases at J, with 11 bases between the two ends. The CDR3 sequence: CASSQVRGTGNTIYF. Written as DNA, the CDR3 is TGTGCCAGCAGCCAAGTTCGGGGGACGGGAAACACCATATATTTT.

The chain is built from TRBV5-1 and TRBJ1-3; the match to TRBD1 covers 9 bases. The germline gives CDR1 SGHRS, CDR2 YFSETQ. The J segment lost 2 bases and the V segment lost 3 bases, leaving 12 bases of the junction unmatched. The CDR3 contains 18 residues. CDR3 residues: CASSSSGTGLVPGNTIYF. The DNA of the CDR3 is TGCGCCAGCAGCTCATCCGGGACAGGGCTTGTTCCTGGAAACACCATATATTTT.

This rearrangement joins TRBV19 to TRBJ2-1, with TRBD1 identical over 8 bases. J lost 3 bases, V lost 5 bases, and 6 bases had no gene match. Germline loops: CDR1 LNHDA, CDR2 SQIVND (reference sequence). The CDR3 has 15 residues. The CDR3: CASSPDRGIYNEQFF. Written as DNA, the CDR3 is TGTGCCAGTAGTCCCGACAGGGGAATCTACAATGAGCAGTTCTTC.

This clone occurred a few times. This rearrangement joins TRBV30 to TRBJ1-2; D is unclear. Trimming shortened V by 4 bases and J by 8 bases, and 14 bases separated the two germline ends. In germline, CDR1 is GTSNPN, CDR2 SVGIG (reference sequence). CDR3 size: 12 residues. The CDR3 DNA sequence: TGTGCCTGGACCCAGGCCGGCCGAGGCTACACCTTC. Its translation is CAWTQAGRGYTF.

J is TRBJ1-2 and V is TRBV18, with TRBD1 identical over 9 bases. The CDR3 covers 15 residues. Germline CDR1 and CDR2: KGHSH and LQKENI. V was pared by 3 bases and J by 5 bases, with 7 bases of the junction left unmatched. CDR3 sequence reads: CASSPTPDRGYGYTF. CDR3 DNA: TGTGCCAGCTCACCCACTCCGGACAGGGGATATGGCTACACCTTC.

The chain employs TRBV19 and TRBJ1-1; 7 bases map to TRBD1. This CDR3 is 14 amino acids long. V trimming: 5 bases; J trimming: 3 bases; junction bases outside the gene matches: 6. Germline CDR1 reads LNHDA; CDR2 reads SQIVND (reference sequence). CDR3 DNA sequence: TGTGCCAGTAGTCCGGAGGGGGCGCACACTGAAGCTTTCTTT. Protein product: CASSPEGAHTEAFF. Full variable domain (missing parts from reference TRBV19 and TRBJ1-1): DGGITQSPKYLFRKEGQNVTLSCEQNLNHDAMYWYRQDPGQGLRLIYYSQIVNDFQKGDIAEGYSVSREKKESFPLTVTSAQKNPTAFYLCASSPEGAHTEAFFGQGTRLTVV.

A remark on this clone: This CDR3 is also generated by other DNA sequences in the sample. CDR3 loop: CASSSQGDTEAFF. CDR3 DNA sequence: TGTGCCAGCAGCTCACAGGGGGACACTGAAGCTTTCTTT. The chain combines TRBV7-2 with TRBJ1-1; 8 bases line up with TRBD1. Unmatched junction bases numbered 1, after V lost 4 bases and J lost 3 bases. From germline, CDR1 is SGHTA and CDR2 FQGNSA. The CDR3 runs to 13 residues.

This sequence joins TRBV9 and TRBJ2-5; 13 nucleotides agree with TRBD2. The CDR3 has 16 residues. Germline V gives CDR1 SGDLS, CDR2 YYNGEE. J was trimmed by 5 bases and V by 3 bases; bases with no gene match: 7. The CDR3 DNA is TGTGCCAGCAGCGATATACTAGCGGGGGGGCTGGAGACCCAGTACTTC. This codes for CASSDILAGGLETQYF.

The chain is built from TRBV6-1 and TRBJ2-3; a possible D gene is TRBD2 (6 bases). V shed 5 bases and J shed 8 bases, with 8 bases lying between them. The germline gives CDR1 MNHNS, CDR2 SASEGT. The CDR3 is made up of 11 amino acids. The CDR3 loop is CASSWGGTQYF. The CDR3 bases are TGTGCCAGCAGTTGGGGAGGTACGCAGTATTTT.